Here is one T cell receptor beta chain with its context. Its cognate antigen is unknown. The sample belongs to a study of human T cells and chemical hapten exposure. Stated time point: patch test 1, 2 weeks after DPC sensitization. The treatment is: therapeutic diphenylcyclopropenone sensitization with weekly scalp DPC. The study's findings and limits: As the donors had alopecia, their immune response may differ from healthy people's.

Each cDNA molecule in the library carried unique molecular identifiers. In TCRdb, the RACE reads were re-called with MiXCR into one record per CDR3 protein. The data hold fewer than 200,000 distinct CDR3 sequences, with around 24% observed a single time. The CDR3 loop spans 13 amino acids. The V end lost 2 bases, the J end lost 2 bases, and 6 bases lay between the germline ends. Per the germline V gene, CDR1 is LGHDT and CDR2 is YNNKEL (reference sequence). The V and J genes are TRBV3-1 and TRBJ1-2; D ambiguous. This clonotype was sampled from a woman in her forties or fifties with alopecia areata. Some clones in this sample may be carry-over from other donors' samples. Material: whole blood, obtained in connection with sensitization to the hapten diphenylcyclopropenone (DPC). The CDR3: CASSQRRNYGYTF. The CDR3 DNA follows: TGTGCCAGCAGCCAACGACGGAACTATGGCTACACCTTC.